This entry lists 26 T cell receptor beta chains sequenced from one sample in a study of CD8+CD57+ T cells in acquired aplastic anemia. TCR beta VDJ and CDR3 profiles were obtained from a genomic DNA template. TCRdb reprocessed the reads with MiXCR, giving one entry per CDR3 protein. The repertoire holds a few hundred thousand distinct CDR3 sequences, with 55% to 60% as singletons. Input material: sorted CD4+, CD8+, or CD8+CD57+ T cells (not recorded which) from PBMCs. The receptor source for this set is a human donor with severe aplastic anemia or a healthy control (not recorded which).

There are many counts of this clonotype. V is TRBV12-3 or TRBV12-4 and J is TRBJ2-1, with a weak D call TRBD1 (6 bases). V was pared by 6 bases and J by 0 bases, with 12 bases between. The CDR3 totals 15 residues. The DNA for the CDR3 is TGTGCCAGCAGGAGGGGGTTCAGCTCCTACAATGAGCAGTTCTTC. This translates into CASRRGFSSYNEQFF.

The J gene is TRBJ2-5, the V gene TRBV29-1; D possibly corresponds to TRBD1 (5 bases). The germline gives CDR1 SQVTM, CDR2 ANQGSEA. V was trimmed by 8 bases and J by 7 bases, leaving 14 bases between them. The CDR3 runs to 11 residues. The DNA for the CDR3 is TGCAGCAGTGGCAGGGCAGGGACCCAGTACTTC. This codes for CSSGRAGTQYF.

This clonotype was observed many times. V usage is TRBV24-1 and J usage is TRBJ2-5; a weak D match, TRBD1 (6 bases). This CDR3 comprises 12 residues. The germline V and J ends were trimmed by 4 bases and 5 bases, with 7 bases remaining between them. Germline V gives CDR1 KGHDR, CDR2 SFDVKD. In nucleotides, the CDR3 is TGTGCCACCAGTGAAACAGGGGAGACCCAGTACTTC. Translated, it gives CATSETGETQYF.

This clonotype was counted between two and nine times. This chain links TRBV20-1 with TRBJ2-5, with D maybe TRBD2 (6 bases). V lost 3 bases and J lost 5, with 16 bases in between. The CDR3 runs 14 residues. Germline values: CDR1 DFQATT, CDR2 SNEGSKA (reference sequence). CDR3 sequence: CSARGGRDFETQYF. The CDR3, as DNA: TGCAGTGCTAGGGGAGGCAGGGACTTCGAGACCCAGTACTTC.

The table lists this clonotype with a few counts. The chain joins TRBV20-1 to TRBJ2-7; 7 positions match TRBD1. This CDR3 comprises 14 residues. The J segment lost 3 bases and the V segment lost 0 bases, leaving 5 bases of the junction unmatched. The germline gives CDR1 DFQATT, CDR2 SNEGSKA (reference sequence). The CDR3 DNA reads TGCAGTGCTAGAGATCCGGGGACAGACTACGAGCAGTACGTC. It codes for CSARDPGTDYEQYV.

The chain couples TRBV19 to TRBJ2-3; D remains unclear. CDR1 is LNHDA and CDR2 is SQIVND in the germline V gene (reference sequence). V was cut by 1 base and J by 0 bases, with 20 bases left in between. The CDR3 runs 19 residues. The CDR3 coding sequence is TGTGCCAGTAGTATAGGGGCTACCAGATCAAGCACTAGCACAGATACGCAGTATTTT. Translated, it gives CASSIGATRSSTSTDTQYF.

This clonotype has a count of ten or more. The chain couples TRBV28 to TRBJ1-6, with TRBD1 identical over 11 bases. This CDR3 region has 18 residues. Germline V gene data show CDR1 as MDHEN and CDR2 as SYDVKM. With V trimmed by 6 bases and J by 4 bases, 11 bases remained unmatched. In DNA form, the CDR3 reads TGTGCCAGCAGCCATCACCGGGACAGGGGGAATTATAATTCACCCCTCCACTTT. Its protein is CASSHHRDRGNYNSPLHF.

This clonotype was seen ten or more times. Written as DNA, the CDR3 is TGCAGTGCTCCCCAACTAGACACAGATACGCAGTATTTT. It translates to CSAPQLDTDTQYF. The chain uses TRBV20-1 and TRBJ2-3; D is possibly TRBD2 (5 bases). From germline, CDR1 is DFQATT and CDR2 SNEGSKA (reference sequence). The CDR3 totals 13 residues. V was pared by 5 bases and J by 2 bases, with 11 bases between.

This clonotype has only one observation. The V gene is TRBV19, the J gene TRBJ2-1; 7 nucleotides agree with TRBD2. Germline values: CDR1 LNHDA, CDR2 SQIVND (reference sequence). This CDR3 has 13 amino acids. The J segment lost 7 bases and the V segment lost 11 bases, leaving 11 bases of the junction unmatched. CDR3 region: CAVHTGGRNEQFF. As DNA, the CDR3 is TGTGCCGTACATACGGGGGGACGAAATGAGCAGTTCTTC.

This clonotype was picked up many times. This rearrangement joins TRBV3-1 to TRBJ2-7; 8 bases agree with TRBD2. Germline values: CDR1 LGHDT, CDR2 YNNKEL (reference sequence). The CDR3 has 16 amino acids. Trimming cost V 4 bases and J 1 base; bases outside gene matches: 9. CDR3 protein: CASSRTGGFISYEQYF. The DNA for the CDR3 is TGTGCCAGCAGCCGGACGGGGGGGTTCATTTCCTACGAGCAGTACTTC.

CDR3 coding DNA: TGTGCCACCAGCAGCCAGAGGGTTAATGAGCAGTTCTTC. Its translation: CATSSQRVNEQFF. The chain is built from TRBV15 and TRBJ2-7; D perhaps matches TRBD2 (5 bases). TRBJ2-1 explains the end of the DNA better; the J call may be wrong. The CDR3 is 13 amino acids. Germline V gene lookup returns CDR1 LNHNV and CDR2 YYDKDF (reference sequence).

The rearrangement joins TRBV2 to TRBJ1-1, with 7 bases that match TRBD1. V trimming: 6 bases; J trimming: 7 bases; junction bases outside the gene matches: 5. This CDR3 contains 12 residues. The germline V gene encodes CDR1 SNHLY and CDR2 FYNNEI. The CDR3 reads CASRDDRVEAFF. CDR3 sequence (DNA): TGTGCCAGCAGGGATGACAGGGTTGAAGCTTTCTTT.

On this clonotype itself: The junction departs from germline at one end; a sequencing error may be responsible. J is TRBJ1-3 and V is TRBV7-9; D unresolved. The V gene's germline CDR1 is SEHNR and CDR2 FQNEAQ (reference sequence). There are 17 residues in the CDR3. Written as DNA, the CDR3 is TGTGCCAGCAGTTTAGGAAGTCCACAGACTCCGAGCCACACCATATATTTT. Protein: CASSLGSPQTPSHTIYF. The whole variable domain, filled in from reference TRBV7-9 and TRBJ1-3, reads DTGVSQNPRHKITKRGQNVTFRCDPISEHNRLYWYRQTLGQGPEFLTYFQNEAQLEKSRLLSDRFSAERPKGSFSTLEIQRTEQGDSAMYLCASSLGSPQTPSHTIYFGEGSWLTVV.

This clonotype was observed a few times. This chain connects TRBV3-1 to TRBJ1-2, with D tentatively TRBD1 (5 bases). CDR3 length: 16 residues. Trimming cost V 1 base and J 2 bases, with 14 bases left between them. Germline-derived CDR1 and CDR2 are LGHDT and YNNKEL (reference sequence). Written as DNA, the CDR3 is TGTGCCAGCAGCCAAGTGAGAACAGGAGTAAACTATGGCTACACCTTC. Translating it yields CASSQVRTGVNYGYTF.

This clonotype was counted ten times or more. The chain recombines TRBV5-1 with TRBJ2-5; 8 bases are shared with TRBD1. CDR1 and CDR2 (germline): SGHRS, YFSETQ. The CDR3 has 15 amino acids. The junction had 9 bases not matched to a gene; V was cut back by 4 bases and J by 4 bases. CDR3 amino acids: CASSPGAGGRETQYF. In nucleotides, the CDR3 is TGCGCCAGCAGCCCCGGGGCAGGGGGCCGAGAGACCCAGTACTTC. Variable domain in full (rest from reference TRBV5-1 and TRBJ2-5): KAGVTQTPRYLIKTRGQQVTLSCSPISGHRSVSWYQQTPGQGLQFLFEYFSETQRNKGNFPGRFSGRQFSNSRSEMNVSTLELGDSALYLCASSPGAGGRETQYFGPGTRLLVL.

V and J are TRBV11-2 and TRBJ2-5, with D hard to call. Germline assignment: CDR1 SGHAT and CDR2 FQNNGV. The V gene lost 1 base and the J gene lost 1 base, with 7 bases spanning the gap. The CDR3 runs to 14 residues. The CDR3 DNA reads TGTGCCAGCAGCTTAGGACACGGCCAAGAGACCCAGTACTTC. It codes for CASSLGHGQETQYF.

This clonotype was seen a handful of times. The V gene is TRBV7-6, the J gene TRBJ2-7; D possibly uses TRBD1 or TRBD2 (5 bases each). V shed 1 base and J shed 1 base, with 11 bases lying between them. Germline V lookup: CDR1 SGHVS, CDR2 FNYEAQ. The CDR3 covers 15 residues. The CDR3 sequence is CASSLGPGLSYEQYF. DNA of the CDR3: TGTGCCAGCAGCTTAGGACCGGGGCTTTCCTACGAGCAGTACTTC.

This rearrangement joins TRBV25-1 to TRBJ1-6; the D gene is possibly TRBD1 (6 bases). The germline V gene has CDR1 MGHDK and CDR2 SYGVNS. Trimming took 7 bases from V and 12 from J, leaving 28 bases between them. The CDR3 extends over 17 amino acids. This CDR3 is CASNTTETQGGGVPLHF. The CDR3 bases are TGTGCCAGCAACACCACCGAAACACAGGGAGGGGGGGTACCCCTCCACTTT. Full variable domain (missing parts from reference TRBV25-1 and TRBJ1-6): EADIYQTPRYLVIGTGKKITLECSQTMGHDKMYWYQQDPGMELHLIHYSYGVNSTEKGDLSSESTVSRIRTEHFPLTLESARPSHTSQYLCASNTTETQGGGVPLHFGNGTRLTVT.

There are a few counts of this clonotype. This sequence may be a read error, since a much larger clone differs from it by one base. The chain links TRBV2 to TRBJ2-1, with 12 bases fitting TRBD2. The germline V gene has CDR1 SNHLY and CDR2 FYNNEI. V lost 5 bases and J lost 8; bases outside the gene matches: 10. The CDR3 runs 16 residues. The CDR3 reads CASSLDKTSGGDEQFF. Written as DNA, the CDR3 is TGTGCCAGCAGTTTAGATAAGACTAGCGGGGGTGATGAGCAGTTCTTC.

The chain combines TRBV2 with TRBJ2-7; TRBD1 matches at 9 bases. The CDR3 length is 14 residues. Germline V CDR1 and CDR2: SNHLY, FYNNEI. V lost 5 bases to trimming and J lost 4 bases; unmatched junction nucleotides: 6. CDR3 region: CASSPGQGQYEQYF. CDR3 nucleotides: TGTGCCAGCAGTCCGGGACAGGGCCAATACGAGCAGTACTTC.

This clonotype was seen at least ten times. The chain joins TRBV7-3 to TRBJ1-1; the D gene is possibly TRBD1 (6 bases). The CDR3 runs 14 residues. Germline-derived CDR1 and CDR2 are SGHTA and FQGTGA. Trimming took off 8 bases at V and 1 base at J, with 14 bases between the two ends. In nucleotides, the CDR3 is TGTGCCAGCCGGTTGTCAGGGGCGAACACTGAAGCTTTCTTT. Encoded protein: CASRLSGANTEAFF.

This clonotype appeared many times. Written as DNA, the CDR3 is TGCGCCAGCGAGGGGCAGAGCGGGGGGGAGCTGTTTTTT. This sequence encodes CASEGQSGGELFF. J is TRBJ2-2 and V is TRBV5-1, with TRBD2 as a possible D gene (6 bases). The germline CDR1 and CDR2 sequences are SGHRS and YFSETQ. Trimming stripped 7 bases from V and 8 bases from J, with 15 bases between. CDR3 length: 13 amino acids.

V is TRBV6-5 and J is TRBJ1-5, with a weak D call TRBD1 (5 bases). The V gene lost 8 bases and the J gene lost 0 bases, with 14 bases spanning the gap. Germline V gives CDR1 MNHEY, CDR2 SVGAGI. The CDR3 length is 15 residues. Written as DNA, the CDR3 is TGTGCCAGCGCGGGACTCGGCGTTAGCAATCAGCCCCAGCATTTT. It is translated as CASAGLGVSNQPQHF.

This clonotype appeared once. The V and J genes are TRBV7-8 and TRBJ1-5; D gene ambiguous. CDR3 length equals 13 residues. Trimming removed 1 base from V and 5 bases from J, with 6 bases in between. Looked up from germline, CDR1 is SGHVS and CDR2 is FQNEAQ. Here the CDR3 DNA reads TGTGCCAGCAGCTTAGGAGAGCATCAGCCCCAGCATTTT. Translating it yields CASSLGEHQPQHF.

The rearrangement links TRBV2 to TRBJ2-7; 12 nucleotides align to TRBD2. The CDR3 runs 16 residues. Germline CDR1 is SNHLY and CDR2 is FYNNEI. The junction had 3 bases not matched to a gene; V was cut back by 3 bases and J by 0 bases. As DNA, the CDR3 is TGTGCCAGCAGTGAGTGGACTAGCGGGACCTCCTACGAGCAGTACTTC. Protein product: CASSEWTSGTSYEQYF.

The chain carries TRBV29-1 and TRBJ1-5; D gene ambiguous. The CDR3 has 14 amino acids. In germline, CDR1 is SQVTM, CDR2 ANQGSEA. V lost 0 bases, J lost 0 bases, and 6 bases lay in between. The CDR3 nucleotides read TGCAGCGTTGAAGATCGGAATAGCAATCAGCCCCAGCATTTT. It specifies CSVEDRNSNQPQHF. The full variable domain, with the rest looked up from reference TRBV29-1 and TRBJ1-5, is SAVISQKPSRDICQRGTSLTIQCQVDSQVTMMFWYRQQPGQSLTLIATANQGSEATYESGFVIDKFPISRPNLTFSTLTVSNMSPEDSSIYLCSVEDRNSNQPQHFGDGTRLSIL.